The clone carrying this TCR beta chain was counted many times. Antigen: not known. Ahead of thyroid surgery, no patient had received treatment of any kind. The data were taken from a study of metastatic and nonmetastatic thyroid tumors. Study in general: Repertoire data that came from the blood and tumor or nodule tissue of malignant and benign thyroid patients were compared.

The CDR3 contains 17 residues. Germline loops: CDR1 MGHRA, CDR2 YSYEKL. Germline trimming cut 1 base from V and 4 bases from J; bases unmatched to any gene: 8. General study findings and limits: TCR beta diversity was reportedly significantly higher in malignant thyroid tumors than benign nodules, in blood and tumor.

Authors' data handling: For papillary thyroid cancer, a distant-metastasis classifier was constructed from CDR3 differences observed across clinicopathological groups. Using MiXCR, TCRdb re-called clones from the PCR reads. TCRdb's processing, not the authors', yielded these V and J calls. The sample contains around 10,000 clones, more than 25% of which appear only once. This rearrangement joins TRBV4-1 to TRBJ2-1; the match to TRBD2 covers 9 bases. The sequence was collected from a female donor with papillary thyroid cancer or a benign thyroid nodule (not recorded which). Some clones in this sample may be carry-over from other donors' samples. The sequenced sample was tumor tissue. The CDR3 DNA follows: TGCGCCAGCAGCCAAGGAAGCGGGAGGATGACATACAATGAGCAGTTCTTC. Protein: CASSQGSGRMTYNEQFF.